Below, one T cell receptor beta chain is given with its context. Its antigen is unknown. The record originates from a study of T cell responses to AZD1222 COVID-19 vaccine. Whole-study results and caveats: A mostly white British donor set with more females was recruited, and clonal diversity was possibly underestimated. Nearly half of unique spike-specific TCRs reportedly avoided B.1.351 and B.1.1.7 mutated regions.

The CDR3 consists of 13 residues. Per germline, CDR1 GTSNPN and CDR2 SVGIG (reference sequence). V trimming: 8 bases; J trimming: 4 bases; junction bases outside the gene matches: 8. Produced via immunoSEQ multiplex PCR; TCRdb's table is partial and in-frame only. The sample lists about 180,000 clones; 88% were seen once. Sample: peripheral blood, taken 28 days after the second AZD1222 dose. The sequence was obtained from an adult who received the AZD1222 COVID-19 vaccine. The rearrangement links TRBV30 to TRBJ2-7; TRBD2 aligns across 10 bases. The CDR3 protein is CATGPSGSYEQYF. Written as DNA, the CDR3 is TGTGCCACGGGTCCTAGCGGGAGTTACGAGCAGTACTTC.